This T cell receptor (beta chain) was identified in a study of T cell responses to AZD1222 COVID-19 vaccine. Germline loops: CDR1 MGHRA, CDR2 YSYEKL. The length of the CDR3 is 13 residues. Trimming removed 0 bases at V and 11 bases at J, with 14 bases between. The data were produced by immunoSEQ multiplex PCR, yet TCRdb's version contains in-frame clones alone and is incomplete. Of over 85,000 clones in the sample, about 87% are singletons; the top ten hold around 14%. This clone showed up many times. Its antigen is as yet unknown. Points from the study as a whole: CD4 TCRs linked to vaccination spanned spike, dominating at 160-218 and 743-854. Seropositive AZD1222 recipients at baseline numbered only 5 or 6. Reports say nearly half of spike-specific TCRs go after unmutated variant regions.

The receptor's source is an adult who received the AZD1222 COVID-19 vaccine. The rearrangement uses TRBV4-1 and TRBJ2-7, with D possibly TRBD1 on 6 matching bases. The specimen comprised peripheral blood, sampled 28 days after the second AZD1222 dose. In DNA, the CDR3 is TGCGCCAGCAGCCAAGATCCCGGGACATTAAAGTACTTC. Amino acid sequence: CASSQDPGTLKYF.